The 27 T cell receptor beta chains presented below share a single source sample, sequenced in a study of stem cell transplantation in POMP-related autoinflammatory disease. TCRdb's copy holds only in-frame clones and misses some; the assay was immunoSEQ multiplex PCR. The profile shows tens of thousands of clones, approximately 91% of them singletons. Sequencing used CD4+ T cells from PBMCs, obtained after stem cell transplantation. Receptors were obtained from a human patient with POMP-related autoinflammation and immune dysregulation (PRAID). Some T cells may trace back to the graft donor.

The rearrangement joins TRBV3-1 (or the pseudogene TRBV3-2) to TRBJ2-7; D possibly corresponds to TRBD2 (6 bases). Germline V lookup: CDR1 LGHDT, CDR2 YNNKEL (reference sequence). Trimming left V 1 base short and J 3 bases short, with 10 bases between. The CDR3 runs to 14 residues. The DNA of the CDR3 is TGTGCCAGCAGCCAAGTTCCAGCGGGCTACGAGCAGTACTTC. This gives the protein CASSQVPAGYEQYF.

The rearrangement links TRBV18 to TRBJ2-3; maybe TRBD1 (6 bases). V shed 5 bases and J shed 2 bases, with 14 bases lying between them. CDR1 is KGHSH, CDR2 LQKENI, per germline. The CDR3 contains 15 residues. The CDR3 DNA follows: TGTGCCAGCTCATTTTTACAGGGAGCCACAGATACGCAGTATTTT. Protein product: CASSFLQGATDTQYF.

V gene TRBV6-4 combines with J gene TRBJ2-1; TRBD1 matches at 10 bases. This CDR3 has 15 amino acids. Germline CDR1 MRHNA, CDR2 SNTAGT. V was pared by 6 bases and J by 2 bases, with 4 bases of the junction left unmatched. This CDR3 reads CASRPDRGPYNEQFF. The DNA of the CDR3 is TGTGCCAGCAGACCCGACAGGGGGCCCTACAATGAGCAGTTCTTC.

V gene TRBV27 combines with J gene TRBJ2-2, with D uncertain. Trimming left V 4 bases short and J 4 bases short, with 13 bases between. Per the germline V gene, CDR1 is MNHEY and CDR2 is SMNVEV (reference sequence). This CDR3 is 15 amino acids long. CDR3 amino acids: CASSYKGRGTGELFF. The CDR3 nucleotides are TGTGCCAGCAGTTATAAGGGCCGAGGCACCGGGGAGCTGTTTTTT.

The V and J genes are TRBV2 and TRBJ1-5, with D perhaps TRBD1 (5 bases). Between the trimmed V and J ends, which lost 7 bases and 0 bases, there was a span of 16 bases. Germline CDR1 and CDR2: SNHLY and FYNNEI. The CDR3 consists of 16 residues. The CDR3 reads CASNTGGAYSNQPQHF. CDR3 bases: TGTGCCAGCAACACAGGTGGGGCTTATAGCAATCAGCCCCAGCATTTT.

The chain recombines TRBV3-1 (or the pseudogene TRBV3-2) with TRBJ1-3; D gene uncertain. V shed 3 bases and J shed 0 bases, with 3 bases lying between them. The germline V gene encodes CDR1 LGHDT and CDR2 YNNKEL (reference sequence). CDR3 length: 13 amino acids. CDR3 sequence (DNA): TGTGCCAGCAGCCACGGCTCTGGAAACACCATATATTTT. Encoded protein: CASSHGSGNTIYF.

The chain combines TRBV28 with TRBJ1-5, with a tentative D call TRBD1 (5 bases). Germline assignment: CDR1 MDHEN and CDR2 SYDVKM. The CDR3 totals 14 residues. Trimming took 2 bases from V and 6 from J, leaving 11 bases between them. The CDR3 bases are TGTGCCAGCAGTTTAGCGGACATAGGTCAGCCCCAGCATTTT. Its protein product is CASSLADIGQPQHF.

This clone was observed once. The chain uses TRBV5-1 and TRBJ1-2, with TRBD1 identical over 10 bases. The germline CDR1 and CDR2 sequences are SGHRS and YFSETQ. The CDR3 loop spans 15 amino acids. J lost 5 bases, V lost 2 bases, and 6 bases had no gene match. The CDR3 region has the DNA TGCGCCAGCAGCTTATCGCCGGGACAGGGGTATGGCTACACCTTC. It codes for CASSLSPGQGYGYTF.

This clone was seen only once. The CDR3 region has the DNA TGTGCCAGCAGTGAAGGCACCATTACCACGGTTCAGTACGTC. This sequence encodes CASSEGTITTVQYV. The chain recombines TRBV6-1 with TRBJ2-7; D is unclear. Trimming left V 1 base short and J 10 bases short, with 17 bases between. Germline CDR1 reads MNHNS; CDR2 reads SASEGT. The CDR3 sequence is 14 residues long.

This chain joins TRBV2 and TRBJ1-5, with TRBD1 matching over 11 bases. Germline V gene lookup returns CDR1 SNHLY and CDR2 FYNNEI. The junction had 5 bases not matched to a gene; V was cut back by 6 bases and J by 7 bases. The CDR3 covers 14 residues. In DNA, the CDR3 is TGTGCCAGCAGAGGACAGGGGGCGCGCCAGCCCCAGCATTTT. This encodes CASRGQGARQPQHF.

CDR3 sequence reads: CASSSQYEQYF. In DNA form, the CDR3 reads TGTGCCAGCAGCTCTCAGTACGAGCAGTACTTC. The chain uses TRBV7-2 and TRBJ2-7; D gene unclear. Trimming took off 4 bases at V and 4 bases at J, with 5 bases between the two ends. The germline V gene has CDR1 SGHTA and CDR2 FQGNSA. The CDR3 sequence is 11 residues long.

The rearrangement links TRBV18 to TRBJ2-7, with 7 bases identical to TRBD2. The CDR3 is made up of 12 amino acids. Germline V gene lookup returns CDR1 KGHSH and CDR2 LQKENI. V lost 3 bases to trimming and J lost 7 bases; unmatched junction nucleotides: 3. CDR3 coding DNA: TGTGCCAGCTCACCGGGGGGGTATGAGCAGTACGTC. Residues: CASSPGGYEQYV.

CDR3 nucleotide sequence: TGTGCCAGCAGCTATGGACAGGGGCATTCACCCCTCCACTTT. Encoded protein: CASSYGQGHSPLHF. J is TRBJ1-6 and V is TRBV3-1 (or the pseudogene TRBV3-2); 9 bases are shared with TRBD1. Germline V gene data show CDR1 as LGHDT and CDR2 as YNNKEL (reference sequence). The V and J ends lost 5 bases and 8 bases, in that order; junction bases with no gene match: 4. The CDR3 is made up of 14 amino acids.

The rearrangement uses TRBV5-6 and TRBJ1-3; D is ambiguous. CDR3 length: 14 amino acids. Trimming removed 1 base at V and 0 bases at J, with 5 bases between. Germline V gives CDR1 SGHDT, CDR2 YYEEEE. The chain's CDR3 is CASSLTVSGNTIYF. The CDR3 DNA is TGTGCCAGCAGCTTGACAGTCTCTGGAAACACCATATATTTT.

This chain joins TRBV28 and TRBJ1-3; D is undetermined. This CDR3 contains 14 residues. Germline lookup yields CDR1 MDHEN and CDR2 SYDVKM. V was shortened by 3 bases and J by 2 bases, with 8 bases between the two germline ends. This CDR3 reads CASSFSGAGNTIYF. DNA of the CDR3: TGTGCCAGCAGTTTTTCAGGAGCTGGAAACACCATATATTTT.

CDR3 bases: TGTGCCAGCAGTTTAAGGAGCTGGAAGGACAGGGTGCGCCAGCCCCAGCATTTT. Translating it yields CASSLRSWKDRVRQPQHF. V gene TRBV28 combines with J gene TRBJ1-5; TRBD1 matches 8 bases. The germline gives CDR1 MDHEN, CDR2 SYDVKM. After removal of 2 bases from V and 7 bases from J, the junction contained 16 bases not matched to a gene. This CDR3 region has 18 residues.

V gene TRBV5-1 combines with J gene TRBJ1-1; D ambiguous. Germline CDR1 reads SGHRS; CDR2 reads YFSETQ. There are 14 residues in the CDR3. Trimming stripped 2 bases from V and 8 bases from J, with 16 bases between. The CDR3 here is CASSFGSSTGEAFF. DNA of the CDR3: TGCGCCAGCAGCTTCGGTTCCTCGACGGGAGAAGCTTTCTTT.

The rearrangement uses TRBV28 and TRBJ1-1; D is possibly TRBD1 (6 bases). The CDR3 has 15 residues. Per the germline V gene, CDR1 is MDHEN and CDR2 is SYDVKM. Trimming shortened V by 3 bases and J by 3 bases, and 14 bases separated the two germline ends. For the CDR3, the DNA is TGTGCCAGCAGTTTTGGGGGGGCCTCGTACACTGAAGCTTTCTTT. It encodes CASSFGGASYTEAFF.

DNA for the CDR3: TGTGCCAGCAGTTTATTTTCTAGCGGGAGGGTTCCGGTCTACGAGCAGTACTTC. Its translation: CASSLFSSGRVPVYEQYF. The chain links TRBV27 to TRBJ2-7; TRBD2 matches 12 bases. J was trimmed by 3 bases and V by 1 base; bases with no gene match: 10. The CDR3 totals 18 residues. CDR1 is MNHEY and CDR2 is SMNVEV in the germline V gene (reference sequence).

V and J are TRBV20-1 and TRBJ2-7, with D unclear. Germline assignment: CDR1 DFQATT and CDR2 SNEGSKA (reference sequence). V was clipped by 6 bases and J by 4 bases, with 10 bases between them. The CDR3 loop spans 11 amino acids. CDR3 nucleotide sequence: TGCAGTGCAACCGGACGATACGAGCAGTACGTC. Translation: CSATGRYEQYV.

This chain connects TRBV5-6 to TRBJ1-4; D is unclear. Trimming took off 2 bases at V and 5 bases at J, with 10 bases between the two ends. The CDR3 consists of 14 residues. Germline values: CDR1 SGHDT, CDR2 YYEEEE. CDR3: CASSLRTPNEKLFF. DNA of the CDR3: TGTGCCAGCAGCTTACGGACGCCGAATGAAAAACTGTTTTTT.

This clone showed up just once. V gene TRBV24-1 combines with J gene TRBJ1-2; D remains unclear. The length of the CDR3 is 12 residues. CDR1 is KGHDR, CDR2 SFDVKD, per germline. V lost 4 bases to trimming and J lost 4 bases, with 6 bases between them. The CDR3 loop reads CATSDPGYGYTF. The CDR3 bases are TGTGCCACCAGTGACCCAGGCTATGGCTACACCTTC.

CDR3 sequence reads: CASTQSRGENTGELFF. The CDR3 DNA reads as TGTGCCTCTACACAATCTAGAGGGGAGAACACCGGGGAGCTGTTTTTT. This chain links TRBV30 with TRBJ2-2; D tentatively reads TRBD1 or TRBD2 (5 bases each). The CDR3 spans 16 residues. CDR1 and CDR2 from the germline V gene are GTSNPN and SVGIG (reference sequence). V dropped 7 bases and J dropped 1 base, with 19 bases sitting between them.

V gene TRBV7-2 combines with J gene TRBJ1-1; unclear D gene. This CDR3 has 13 residues. Germline assignment: CDR1 SGHTA and CDR2 FQGNSA. Trimming stripped 0 bases from V and 1 base from J, with 3 bases between. The CDR3 loop is CASSLARNTEAFF. The CDR3 nucleotides read TGTGCCAGCAGCTTAGCAAGGAACACTGAAGCTTTCTTT.

The J gene is TRBJ2-2, the V gene TRBV18; TRBD1 aligns across 9 bases. V lost 3 bases, J lost 2 bases, and 7 bases stayed unmatched. From germline, CDR1 is KGHSH and CDR2 LQKENI. The CDR3 is made up of 17 amino acids. CDR3 sequence: CASSPQWGQGNTGELFF. The CDR3 bases are TGTGCCAGCTCACCTCAGTGGGGACAGGGAAACACCGGGGAGCTGTTTTTT.

The chain joins TRBV12-3 or TRBV12-4 to TRBJ2-2; D possibly matches TRBD1 or TRBD2 (6 bases each). This CDR3 spans 13 amino acids. Trimming took off 6 bases at V and 7 bases at J, with 12 bases between the two ends. CDR3 region: CASSRGGIGELFF. In nucleotides, the CDR3 is TGTGCCAGCAGCCGAGGGGGGATCGGGGAGCTGTTTTTT.

The V gene is TRBV25-1, the J gene TRBJ2-3; D may be TRBD2 (6 bases). CDR3 length: 15 amino acids. V was clipped by 2 bases and J by 1 base, with 10 bases between them. Looked up from germline, CDR1 is MGHDK and CDR2 is SYGVNS. The CDR3 sequence: CASSENWGGTDTQYF. The CDR3 bases are TGTGCCAGCAGTGAAAATTGGGGGGGCACAGATACGCAGTATTTT.